This entry is about one T cell receptor beta chain. Its antigen remains unidentified. The data stem from a study of cytomegalovirus exposure and HLA in healthy donors. A multiplex PCR was run with 60 Vbeta primers and 13 Jbeta primers. Repertoires were generated with immunoSEQ multiplex PCR, while TCRdb's copy carries only in-frame clones and drops some. Here the sample spans about 85,000 clones, 80% being singletons. The study, taken as a whole, reports: According to the study, around 160 TCR beta chains were cytomegalovirus-associated. A later analysis found TCR association rates differed by HLA locus, highest for DRB1 and lowest for HLA-C. Specific recognition of CMV antigens was confirmed in vitro for a few chains (all CMV-associated). A later analysis appeared to link common viral pathogens to several of the most significant clusters.

The clonotype was recovered from a man in his fifties in good health and CMV-seropositive. The sequenced material came from PBMCs.

CDR3 region: CASSIDRYGYTF. The DNA for the CDR3 is TGTGCCAGTAGTATAGACAGATATGGCTACACCTTC. This rearrangement joins TRBV19 to TRBJ1-2; D uncertain. With 0 bases removed from V and 5 bases from J, the gap between germline ends came to 4 bases. The CDR3 runs to 12 residues. Germline V lookup: CDR1 LNHDA, CDR2 SQIVND (reference sequence).